This TCR beta chain stems from a study of identifying expanded T cells in peripheral blood. Concerning this clone: Its cognate antigen is unknown.

The CDR3 is 18 residues long. V was trimmed by 2 bases and J by 0 bases, leaving 14 bases between them. Per the germline V gene, CDR1 is WSHSY and CDR2 is SAAADI. Data came from immunoSEQ multiplex PCR; TCRdb stores just in-frame clones and leaves some out. The top ten hold approximately 4.5% of the sample, which has around 81,000 clones, about 88% seen once. Findings of the study overall: Variance in clone template counts between approximately 2-week samples significantly increased with total template count across all healthy donors. Differentially abundant clones: roughly 1.3 between replicates, just under 17 at two to three weeks, 19 at four.

V and J are TRBV10-2 and TRBJ1-6; the D gene is possibly TRBD1 (5 bases). The sequenced material came from blood. This receptor was identified in a person aged 18 to 75 in good health. The CDR3 sequence: CASSEPQGASSYNSPLHF. The CDR3 DNA sequence: TGCGCCAGCAGTGAGCCGCAGGGCGCGAGCTCCTATAATTCACCCCTCCACTTT.